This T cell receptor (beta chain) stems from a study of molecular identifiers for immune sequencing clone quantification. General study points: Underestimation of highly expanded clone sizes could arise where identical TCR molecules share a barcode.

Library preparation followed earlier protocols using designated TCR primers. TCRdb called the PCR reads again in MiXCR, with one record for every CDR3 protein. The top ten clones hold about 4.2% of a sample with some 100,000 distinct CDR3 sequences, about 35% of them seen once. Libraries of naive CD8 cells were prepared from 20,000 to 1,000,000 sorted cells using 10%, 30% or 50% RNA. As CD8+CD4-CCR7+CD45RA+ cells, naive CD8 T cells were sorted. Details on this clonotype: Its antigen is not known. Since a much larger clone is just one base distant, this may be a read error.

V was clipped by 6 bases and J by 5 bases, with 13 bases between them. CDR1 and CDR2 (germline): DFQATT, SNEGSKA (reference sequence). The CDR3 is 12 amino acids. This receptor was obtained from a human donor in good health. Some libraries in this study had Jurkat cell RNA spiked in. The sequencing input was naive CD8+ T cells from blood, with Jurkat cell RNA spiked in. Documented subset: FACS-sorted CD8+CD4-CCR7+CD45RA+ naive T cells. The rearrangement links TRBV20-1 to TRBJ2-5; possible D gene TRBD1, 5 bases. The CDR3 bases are TGCAGTGCCAATGACAGTTATGAGACCCAGTACTTC. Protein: CSANDSYETQYF.